This TCR beta chain was identified in a study of cytomegalovirus exposure and HLA in healthy donors. General study results and limits: Some public TCRs appeared in many individuals, while most sequences were rare.

Comment on this clone: Antigen: not known.

From germline, CDR1 is MNHEY and CDR2 SMNVEV (reference sequence). This CDR3 has 16 amino acids. V was pared by 2 bases and J by 5 bases, with 8 bases of the junction left unmatched. The PCR contained 60 Vbeta and 13 Jbeta primers. Clones were sequenced by immunoSEQ multiplex PCR, and TCRdb holds only the in-frame ones, with some missing. The table shows under 200,000 clones, with 80% occurring only once. The sequenced sample was PBMCs. The J gene is TRBJ2-5, the V gene TRBV27; 10 bases map to TRBD2. The clonotype was recovered from a man aged 18 to 35 in good health and CMV-seropositive. CDR3 nucleotides: TGTGCCAGCAGTTTAGATAGCGGGAGGATCGGGGAGACCCAGTACTTC. The encoded protein is CASSLDSGRIGETQYF.